A single sample gave rise to the 5 T cell receptor beta chains below, sequenced in a study of T cell responses to AZD1222 COVID-19 vaccine. Some clones are missing from TCRdb's copy, which holds only in-frame ones; the method was immunoSEQ multiplex PCR. The data show roughly 110,000 clones, with about four fifths seen just once and roughly 9.5% held by the top ten. The sequencing here drew on peripheral blood, taken on day 0 of AZD1222 vaccination. These receptor sequences come from an adult in good health.

This rearrangement joins TRBV7-6 to TRBJ1-1; 7 bases line up with TRBD1. The ends lost 5 bases at V and 0 bases at J; junction bases unmatched: 6. Germline lookup yields CDR1 SGHVS and CDR2 FNYEAQ. This CDR3 is built from 15 residues. In nucleotides, the CDR3 is TGTGCCAGCAGCCACCGACAGGGAGTGAACACTGAAGCTTTCTTT. Translated, it gives CASSHRQGVNTEAFF. The full variable domain, completed using reference TRBV7-6 and TRBJ1-1, is GAGVSQSPRYKVTKRGQDVALRCDPISGHVSLYWYRQALGQGPEFLTYFNYEAQQDKSGLPNDRFSAERPEGSISTLTIQRTEQRDSAMYRCASSHRQGVNTEAFFGQGTRLTVV.

A few counts support this clone. The chain employs TRBV2 and TRBJ2-5; D is ambiguous. Germline V gene data show CDR1 as SNHLY and CDR2 as FYNNEI. Trimming took 6 bases from V and 2 from J, leaving 7 bases between them. The CDR3 covers 12 residues. The CDR3 here is CASSVGQETQYF. The CDR3, as DNA: TGTGCCAGCAGCGTGGGGCAAGAGACCCAGTACTTC.

The chain employs TRBV6-1 and TRBJ2-1; a weak D match, TRBD1 (5 bases). This CDR3 is 14 amino acids long. Deletions cut 1 base from V and 9 bases from J, with 13 bases between. Germline V lookup: CDR1 MNHNS, CDR2 SASEGT. The chain's CDR3 is CASSEVGPVGEQFF. In DNA form, the CDR3 reads TGTGCCAGCAGTGAAGTGGGGCCAGTCGGTGAGCAGTTCTTC.

This clone has only one observation. The chain is built from TRBV7-2 and TRBJ2-3; 7 positions match TRBD2. The V gene's germline CDR1 is SGHTA and CDR2 FQGNSA. The J segment lost 5 bases and the V segment lost 4 bases, leaving 12 bases of the junction unmatched. The CDR3 extends over 16 amino acids. Here the CDR3 reads CASSSSSAGVLDTQYF. The DNA for the CDR3 is TGTGCCAGCAGCTCCAGTTCCGCGGGAGTTTTAGATACGCAGTATTTT. The variable domain in full, with the rest retrieved from reference TRBV7-2 and TRBJ2-3, is GAGVSQSPSNKVTEKGKDVELRCDPISGHTALYWYRQSLGQGLEFLIYFQGNSAPDKSGLPSDRFSAERTGGSVSTLTIQRTQQEDSAVYLCASSSSSAGVLDTQYFGPGTRLTVL.

The count of this clone is one. The V call is TRBV2, the J call TRBJ2-7, with D possibly being TRBD1 or TRBD2 (5 bases each). Trimming stripped 3 bases from V and 6 bases from J, with 12 bases between. The CDR3 has 13 amino acids. The germline CDR1 and CDR2 sequences are SNHLY and FYNNEI. The CDR3 loop reads CASSEIVGAEQYF. In nucleotides, the CDR3 is TGTGCCAGCAGTGAGATCGTCGGGGCCGAGCAGTACTTC.